Only a few counts were recorded for the clone carrying this T cell receptor (beta chain). Antigen specificity is unknown. The method was immunoSEQ multiplex PCR; TCRdb's version includes in-frame clones alone and lacks a portion of them. The top ten hold 0.6% to 0.8% of the sample, which has 95,000 to 110,000 clones, 87% seen once. The data originate from a study of graft-versus-host responses after intestinal transplantation. The CDR3 loop spans 17 amino acids. Germline trimming cut 1 base from V and 5 bases from J; bases unmatched to any gene: 10. Germline V gene data show CDR1 as LGHNA and CDR2 as YNFKEQ.

Material: unstimulated CD4+ T cells sorted from spleen or lymph node cells, obtained before transplant. This sequence originates from a human donor who was the organ donor for an intestinal transplant. The chain combines TRBV4-2 with TRBJ2-7; 11 positions match TRBD2. CDR3 DNA: TGTGCCAGCAGCCAAGCTCTAGCGGGGGGCCTTTTGCACGAGCAGTACTTC. It yields the protein CASSQALAGGLLHEQYF.